The source of this TCR beta chain is a study of T cells in Graves' hyperthyroidism and ophthalmopathy. Amplified regions were TCR beta CDR3 sequences from RNA transcripts. First-round RT-PCR of the TCR CDR3 relied on the HTBI primer set. Using its own MiXCR run on the multiplex PCR reads, TCRdb lists one record per CDR3 protein. In the table there are about 580,000 distinct CDR3 sequences, approximately 15% of which are singletons. Germline V gives CDR1 SGHTA, CDR2 FQGNSA. The CDR3 is 15 amino acids. The V gene lost 5 bases and the J gene lost 0 bases, with 11 bases spanning the gap. General study results and limits: Among thyroid clonotypes expanded above 0.001, most also appeared in blood.

This clonotype was seen more than once but under ten times. The antigen remains undetermined. Each patient was aged 18 to 65 and had newly diagnosed hyperthyroidism of under 2 months' duration. V is TRBV7-2 and J is TRBJ2-1; perhaps TRBD2 as D (6 bases). The sample was blood. The clonotype was recovered from a woman aged 25 to 39 with Graves' hyperthyroidism that later progressed to Graves' ophthalmopathy. The CDR3 sequence: CASSELAVSYNEQFF. As DNA, the CDR3 is TGTGCCAGCAGCGAACTAGCAGTCTCCTACAATGAGCAGTTCTTC.